This paragraph covers one T cell receptor (beta chain) sequence. Method: immunoSEQ multiplex PCR; TCRdb's copy keeps in-frame clones and lacks some. This sample yields tens of thousands of clones, of which 85% to 95% are seen a single time; around 0.97% belongs to the top ten. Trimming took 5 bases from V and 7 from J, leaving 17 bases between them. Germline assignment: CDR1 KGHSH and CDR2 LQKENI. This CDR3 is 15 amino acids long. The data belong to a study of T cell changes during pregnancy in multiple sclerosis. The material sequenced was peripheral blood, taken in the second trimester of pregnancy. J is TRBJ2-2 and V is TRBV18, with D perhaps matching TRBD1 (6 bases). The receptor comes from a female donor in good health, enrolled as a control in a pregnancy study. CDR3 region: CASSLGQGRIGELFF. CDR3 in DNA: TGTGCCAGCTCATTGGGACAAGGAAGAATCGGGGAGCTGTTTTTT.